This T cell receptor beta chain was observed in a study of cytomegalovirus exposure and HLA in healthy donors. V was clipped by 2 bases and J by 1 base, with 12 bases between them. This CDR3 has 15 residues. CDR1 and CDR2 (germline): GTSNPN, SVGIG (reference sequence). A remark on this clone: Its specificity is not known.

PCR involved 60 Vbeta and 13 Jbeta primers. Profiled with immunoSEQ multiplex PCR; TCRdb holds only in-frame clones, not every one. The repertoire holds around 110,000 clones, with 77% as singletons. Points from the study as a whole: Confirmation was obtained in vitro that a few CMV-associated chains are specific for CMV antigens. It is likely that the observed cluster of highly shared sequence variants was a sequencing artifact. An analysis that was carried out later associated 16,000 or so TCR beta sequences with HLA alleles at 0.05 false discovery rate. In a later analysis, productive TCRs from donors in an Asian-associated ancestry cluster reportedly carried fewer N-insertions than the cohort mean.

Sequencing used PBMCs. The clonotype was recovered from a male donor in good health and CMV-seronegative. The chain employs TRBV30 and TRBJ1-5; tentatively, D is TRBD1 (6 bases). The CDR3 coding sequence is TGTGCCTGGAGTAAGGGGGGAGGGAGCAATCAGCCCCAGCATTTT. This codes for CAWSKGGGSNQPQHF.